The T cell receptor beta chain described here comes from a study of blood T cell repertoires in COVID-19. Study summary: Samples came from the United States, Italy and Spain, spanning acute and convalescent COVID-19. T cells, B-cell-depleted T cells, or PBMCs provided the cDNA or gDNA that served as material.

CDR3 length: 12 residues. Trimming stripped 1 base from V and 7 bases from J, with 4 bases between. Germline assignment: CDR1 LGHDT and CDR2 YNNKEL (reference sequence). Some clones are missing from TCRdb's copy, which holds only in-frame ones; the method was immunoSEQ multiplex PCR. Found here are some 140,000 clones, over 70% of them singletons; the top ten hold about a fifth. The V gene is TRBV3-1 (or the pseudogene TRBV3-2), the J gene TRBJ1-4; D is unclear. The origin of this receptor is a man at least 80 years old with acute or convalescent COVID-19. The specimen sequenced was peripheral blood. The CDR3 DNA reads TGTGCCAGCAGCCAAGTGGCTGAAAAACTGTTTTTT. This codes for CASSQVAEKLFF.